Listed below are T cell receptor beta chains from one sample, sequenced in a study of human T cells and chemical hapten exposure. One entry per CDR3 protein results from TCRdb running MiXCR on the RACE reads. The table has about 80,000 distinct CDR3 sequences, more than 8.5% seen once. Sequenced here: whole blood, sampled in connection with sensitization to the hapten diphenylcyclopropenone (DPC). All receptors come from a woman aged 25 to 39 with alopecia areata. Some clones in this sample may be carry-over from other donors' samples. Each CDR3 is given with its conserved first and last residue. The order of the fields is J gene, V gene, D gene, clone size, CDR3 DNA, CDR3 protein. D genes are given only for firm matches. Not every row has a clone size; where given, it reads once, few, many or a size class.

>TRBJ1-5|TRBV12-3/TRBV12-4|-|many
TGTGCCAGCAGTTTACTACAGGGTGGCAATCAGCCCCAGCATTTT
CASSLLQGGNQPQHF
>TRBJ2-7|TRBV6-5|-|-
TGTGCCAGCAGTCACAGGGCTTCCTCCTACGAGCAGTACTTC
CASSHRASSYEQYF
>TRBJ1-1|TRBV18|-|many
TGTGCCAGCTCACCATCGCGGGGCGGCGGCACTGAAGCTTTCTTT
CASSPSRGGGTEAFF
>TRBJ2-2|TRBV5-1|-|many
TGCGCCAGCAGGGAAGGGACGGCGAACACCGGGGAGCTGTTTTTT
CASREGTANTGELFF
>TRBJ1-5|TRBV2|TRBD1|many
TGTGCCAGCAGAGCTACAGGGGGCAATCAGCCCCAGCATTTT
CASRATGGNQPQHF
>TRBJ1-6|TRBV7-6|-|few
TGTGCCAGCAGCTACATACCAGGGGATTCACCCCTCCACTTT
CASSYIPGDSPLHF
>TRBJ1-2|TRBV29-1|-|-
TGCAGCGTTGAAGTAATTTCCCAGGGATATGGCTACACCTTC
CSVEVISQGYGYTF
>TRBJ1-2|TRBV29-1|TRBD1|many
TGCAGCGTTGAAGAGGGGACAGGGGGCTTGGGCTACACCTTC
CSVEEGTGGLGYTF
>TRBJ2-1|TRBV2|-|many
TGTGCCAGCAGTGAAGCTTCCCCGGCCGGACAGTTCTTC
CASSEASPAGQFF
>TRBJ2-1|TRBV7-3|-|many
TGTGCCAGCAGCTTAACGGGAGACTTGGCGGGACCTCAGTTCTTC
CASSLTGDLAGPQFF
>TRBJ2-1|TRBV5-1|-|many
TGCGCCAGCAGCTTGGAAGGTAAAAATGAGCAGTTCTTC
CASSLEGKNEQFF
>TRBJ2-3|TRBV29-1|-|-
TGCAGCGTTGAAGGAGGGCTAGATACGCAGTATTTT
CSVEGGLDTQYF
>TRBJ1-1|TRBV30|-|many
TGTGCCGGACACCAGGGACTCTTTTTCTTT
CAGHQGLFFF
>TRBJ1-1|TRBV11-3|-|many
TGTGCCAGCAGCTTAGTTGGCAGAATGAACACTGAAGCTTTCTTT
CASSLVGRMNTEAFF
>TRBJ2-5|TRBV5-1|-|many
TGCGCCAGCAGCTTCGGGATGCCGCCGGGTGAGACCCAGTACTTC
CASSFGMPPGETQYF
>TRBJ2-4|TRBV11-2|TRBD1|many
TGTGCCAGCAGTGGGGTGGACAGGCTAGCCAAAAACATTCAGTACTTC
CASSGVDRLAKNIQYF
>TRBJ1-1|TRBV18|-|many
TGTGCCAGCTCACAGGATCTAAGAACTGAAGCTTTCTTT
CASSQDLRTEAFF
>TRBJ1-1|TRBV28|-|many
TGTGCCAGCAATAGGTTTGGGGGCGATTCCCTTATGAACACTGAAGCTTTCTTT
CASNRFGGDSLMNTEAFF
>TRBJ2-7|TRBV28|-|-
TGTGCCAGCAGTTTCGGGCAGTTATACGAGCAGTACTTC
CASSFGQLYEQYF
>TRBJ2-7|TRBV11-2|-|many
TGTGCCAGCAGCCCCGGGACATGGGGTTCCTACGAGCAGTACTTC
CASSPGTWGSYEQYF
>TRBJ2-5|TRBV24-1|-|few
TGTGCCACCAGTGGCCGCGGGCTGGAGACCCAGTACTTC
CATSGRGLETQYF
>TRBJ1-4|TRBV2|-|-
TGTGCCAGCAGTGTGGGGGCAGGGGAAAAACTGTTTTTT
CASSVGAGEKLFF
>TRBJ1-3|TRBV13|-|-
TGTGCCACCCACCGGAGCTCCTCTGGAAACACCATATATTTT
CATHRSSSGNTIYF
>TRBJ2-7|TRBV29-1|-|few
TGCAGCGTGTCGGGGTCCTACGAGCAGTACTTC
CSVSGSYEQYF
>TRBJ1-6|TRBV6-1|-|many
TGTGCCAGCAGTGAAGCGGAGGGGGGTTCACCCCTCCACTTT
CASSEAEGGSPLHF
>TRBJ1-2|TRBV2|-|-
TGTGCCAGCAGTCCGGGACCGAGCTATGGCTACACCTTC
CASSPGPSYGYTF
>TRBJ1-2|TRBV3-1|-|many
TGTGCCAGCAGCCAAGAAAACGGGGGCCCACGGGAGAGAGGCTACACCTTC
CASSQENGGPRERGYTF
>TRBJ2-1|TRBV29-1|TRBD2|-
TGCAGCGCTGAAGGGACTAGTCTCGGTGAGCATTTCTTC
CSAEGTSLGEHFF
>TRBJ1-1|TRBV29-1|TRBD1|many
TGCAGCGACACGACAGGGGCGGGTGCTTTCTTT
CSDTTGAGAFF
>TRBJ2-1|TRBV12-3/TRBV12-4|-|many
TGTGCCAGCAGTTGGGTTGGGGGAGTCTACAATGAGCAGTTCTTC
CASSWVGGVYNEQFF
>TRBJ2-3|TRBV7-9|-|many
TGTGCCAGCAGCTTCTCCCGCGGAGGGGCATACACGCAGTATTTT
CASSFSRGGAYTQYF
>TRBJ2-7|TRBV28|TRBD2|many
TGTGCCAGCAGTTCCGGGGCGGGAGGTTTCTACGAGCAGTACTTC
CASSSGAGGFYEQYF
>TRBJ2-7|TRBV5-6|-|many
TGTGCCAGCAGCTTGGCCGCGGCTGGGCAGTACTTC
CASSLAAAGQYF
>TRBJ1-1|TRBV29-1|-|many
TGCAGCGGTGACTCAGGGACTGAAGCTTTCTTT
CSGDSGTEAFF
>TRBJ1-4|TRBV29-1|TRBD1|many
TGCAGCGTTTTGGGACAGGTTAATGAAAAACTGTTTTTT
CSVLGQVNEKLFF
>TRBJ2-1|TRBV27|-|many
TGTGCCAGCAGTTCTTACCCGAGACGGAGCTCCTACAATGAGCAGTTCTTC
CASSSYPRRSSYNEQFF
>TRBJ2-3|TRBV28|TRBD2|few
TGTGCCAGCAGTTATCTCGGGACTAGCGGAGCAGATACGCAGTATTTT
CASSYLGTSGADTQYF
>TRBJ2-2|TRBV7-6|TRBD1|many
TGTGCCAGCAGTCCCCTTGGGGGACAGGGGGTCGCCGGGGAGCTGTTTTTT
CASSPLGGQGVAGELFF
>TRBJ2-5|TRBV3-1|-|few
TGTGCCAGCAGCCCCTACCGCAGCGGGCAAGAGACCCAGTACTTC
CASSPYRSGQETQYF
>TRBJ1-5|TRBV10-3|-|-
TGTGCCATCAGTGAGTCTCGGGGGGCGGACAATCAGCCCCAGCATTTT
CAISESRGADNQPQHF
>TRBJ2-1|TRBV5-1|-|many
TGCGCCAGCAGCTTGGGCCGAACCTACAATGAGCAGTTCTTC
CASSLGRTYNEQFF
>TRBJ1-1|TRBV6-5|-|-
TGTGCCAGCAGACCCGACGACCAAATGAACACTGAAGCTTTCTTT
CASRPDDQMNTEAFF
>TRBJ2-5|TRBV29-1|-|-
TGCAGCGTTGTTGGGAACAAAGGAGAGACCCAGTACTTC
CSVVGNKGETQYF
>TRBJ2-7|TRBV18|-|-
TGTGCCAGCTCACGACAGGCCCCGGGCGAGCAGTACTTC
CASSRQAPGEQYF
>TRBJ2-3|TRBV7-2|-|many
TGTGCCAGCAGCTTTAACGCGCGGATGGATACGCAGTATTTT
CASSFNARMDTQYF
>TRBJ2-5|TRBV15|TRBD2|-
TGTGCCACCAGTAAACCGGGACTATCTCAAGAGACCCAGTACTTC
CATSKPGLSQETQYF
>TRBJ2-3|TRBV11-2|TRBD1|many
TGTGCCAGCAGCTTCGGGGTGCAGGGGGCAGGGGATACGCAGTATTTT
CASSFGVQGAGDTQYF
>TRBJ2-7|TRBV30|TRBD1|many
TGTGCCTGGAGTGTCAACAGGGGGAGGACCGAGCAGTACTTC
CAWSVNRGRTEQYF
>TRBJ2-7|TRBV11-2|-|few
TGTGCCAGCACCCCAACCAGGGGGGGCGAGCAGTACTTC
CASTPTRGGEQYF
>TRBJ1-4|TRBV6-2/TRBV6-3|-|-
TGTGCCAGCAGAGGCCAGTATAATGAAAAACTGTTTTTT
CASRGQYNEKLFF
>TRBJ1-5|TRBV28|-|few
TGTGCCAGCATCGGAAGTACAGGATGGGATCAGCCCCAGCATTTT
CASIGSTGWDQPQHF
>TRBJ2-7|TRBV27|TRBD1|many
TGTGCCAGCAGTTCCTTGGGACAGGCTGGCGAGCAGTACTTC
CASSSLGQAGEQYF
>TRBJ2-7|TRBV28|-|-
TGTGCCACAACTACAAATTACGAGCAGTACTTC
CATTTNYEQYF
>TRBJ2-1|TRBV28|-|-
TGTGCCAGCAGCCCTGGGTCCGACAATGAGCAGTTCTTC
CASSPGSDNEQFF
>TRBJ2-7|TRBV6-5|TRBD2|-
TGTGCCAGCAGGGCTAGCGGGAGCTCCTACGAGCAGTACTTC
CASRASGSSYEQYF
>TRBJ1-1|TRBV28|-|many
TGTGCCAGCAGTTCGCCCGGGACTGAAGCTTTCTTT
CASSSPGTEAFF
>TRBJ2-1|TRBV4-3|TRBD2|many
TGCGCCAGCAGCCAAGAAGGCAGCGGGAGACTAAATGAGCAGTTCTTC
CASSQEGSGRLNEQFF
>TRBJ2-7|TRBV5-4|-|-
TGTGCCAGCAGCTTTGACAGGAAAACCTCCTACGAGCAGTACTTC
CASSFDRKTSYEQYF
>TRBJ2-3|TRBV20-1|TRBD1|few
TGCAGTGCTCAGAGGGACAGGCCCACAGATACGCAGTATTTT
CSAQRDRPTDTQYF
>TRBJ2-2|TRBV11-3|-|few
TGTGCCAGCAGCCAATACTGGGACCGGGAGCTGTTTTTT
CASSQYWDRELFF